These 21 T cell receptor beta chains originate from one sample sequenced in a study of CD8+CD57+ T cells in acquired aplastic anemia. For sequencing, patients were chosen who had shown expansion of CD8+CD57+ cells by flow cytometry. Genomic DNA, serving as template, underwent TCR beta VDJ and CDR3 profiling. TCRdb re-called the reads through MiXCR, storing one row per CDR3 protein. Among about 200,000 distinct CDR3 sequences listed, approximately 60% were seen once. Sequencing was performed on sorted CD4+, CD8+, or CD8+CD57+ T cells (not recorded which) from PBMCs. The receptors were gathered from a human donor with aplastic anemia.

This clonotype turned up a few times. The CDR3 DNA sequence: TGTGCCAGTAGTATTGGGGTTGAGGCGTATGGCTACACCTTC. It yields the protein CASSIGVEAYGYTF. This chain uses TRBV19 with TRBJ1-2; unclear D gene. The CDR3 covers 14 residues. Trimming left V 3 bases short and J 5 bases short, with 13 bases between. Germline V CDR1 and CDR2: LNHDA, SQIVND (reference sequence).

The rearrangement links TRBV11-1 to TRBJ2-3; 11 bases align to TRBD2. The CDR3 has 14 residues. After removal of 10 bases from V and 5 bases from J, the junction contained 8 bases not matched to a gene. Per germline, CDR1 SGHAT and CDR2 FQDESV (reference sequence). The CDR3 here is CATGLAGSLDTQYF. The CDR3 DNA reads TGTGCCACAGGACTAGCGGGCTCTTTAGATACGCAGTATTTT.

This clonotype was counted a few times. The V gene is TRBV29-1, the J gene TRBJ2-1; no definite D call. CDR1 is SQVTM and CDR2 is ANQGSEA in the germline V gene. This CDR3 is 11 amino acids long. The V and J ends lost 3 bases and 3 bases respectively, with 3 bases between them. CDR3 DNA: TGCAGCGTTGAGGACTACAATGAGCAGTTCTTC. It translates to CSVEDYNEQFF.

The chain carries TRBV7-2 and TRBJ1-4; TRBD1 agrees at 7 bases. Trimming at V came to 4 bases and at J to 6 bases, leaving 2 bases not matched to a gene. CDR3 length: 13 amino acids. The germline V gene has CDR1 SGHTA and CDR2 FQGNSA. The CDR3 DNA sequence: TGTGCCAGCAGCTACAGGGGTGATGAAAAACTGTTTTTT. It specifies CASSYRGDEKLFF.

The rearrangement joins TRBV25-1 to TRBJ2-7; possible D gene TRBD1, 6 bases. This CDR3 has 12 residues. The V gene lost 5 bases and the J gene lost 4 bases, with 9 bases spanning the gap. Germline V gives CDR1 MGHDK, CDR2 SYGVNS. The CDR3 reads CASSQQGYEQYF. The CDR3 coding sequence is TGTGCCAGCAGTCAACAGGGATACGAGCAGTACTTC.

At least ten counts were recorded for this clonotype. This rearrangement joins TRBV9 to TRBJ1-1, with 9 bases fitting TRBD1. The V gene's germline CDR1 is SGDLS and CDR2 YYNGEE. The CDR3 is 15 amino acids. Unmatched junction bases numbered 9, after V lost 3 bases and J lost 6 bases. Here the CDR3 reads CASSGGQGRSAEAFF. The CDR3 DNA reads TGTGCCAGCAGCGGCGGACAGGGGAGGAGCGCTGAAGCTTTCTTT. The entire variable domain, with the rest obtained from reference TRBV9 and TRBJ1-1, is as follows: DSGVTQTPKHLITATGQRVTLRCSPRSGDLSVYWYQQSLDQGLQFLIQYYNGEERAKGNILERFSAQQFPDLHSELNLSSLELGDSALYFCASSGGQGRSAEAFFGQGTRLTVV.

The chain employs TRBV20-1 and TRBJ2-7; 11 bases line up with TRBD2. Per the germline V gene, CDR1 is DFQATT and CDR2 is SNEGSKA (reference sequence). This CDR3 spans 14 amino acids. V was pared by 6 bases and J by 3 bases, with 7 bases of the junction left unmatched. CDR3 DNA sequence: TGCAGTGCAGAACTAGCGGGAGTGAGCTACGAGCAGTACTTC. Amino acids: CSAELAGVSYEQYF.

In its sample, this clonotype was seen once. The V and J genes are TRBV9 and TRBJ2-7; 8 nucleotides line up with TRBD2. Germline values: CDR1 SGDLS, CDR2 YYNGEE. The CDR3 extends over 16 amino acids. V shed 4 bases, J shed 2 bases, and the junction held 11 bases outside the gene matches. DNA of the CDR3: TGTGCCAGCAGCCCACGGGGTAGCGGGACCCCCTACGAGCAGTACTTC. This encodes CASSPRGSGTPYEQYF.

V is TRBV19 and J is TRBJ2-1; 8 bases are a match to TRBD2. Germline CDR1 LNHDA, CDR2 SQIVND (reference sequence). CDR3 size: 15 residues. Trimming removed 3 bases from V and 1 base from J; junction bases left unmatched: 2. The CDR3 sequence: CASSIGLASYNEQFF. CDR3 DNA: TGTGCCAGTAGTATCGGACTAGCTTCCTACAATGAGCAGTTCTTC. Using reference TRBV19 and TRBJ2-1 for the parts outside the CDR3, the full variable domain is DGGITQSPKYLFRKEGQNVTLSCEQNLNHDAMYWYRQDPGQGLRLIYYSQIVNDFQKGDIAEGYSVSREKKESFPLTVTSAQKNPTAFYLCASSIGLASYNEQFFGPGTRLTVL.

The rearrangement links TRBV20-1 to TRBJ2-3, with D perhaps TRBD2 (5 bases). V was trimmed by 1 base and J by 2 bases, leaving 10 bases between them. Germline values: CDR1 DFQATT, CDR2 SNEGSKA (reference sequence). The CDR3 runs to 14 residues. The CDR3 region is CSARVIGDTDTQYF. The CDR3 DNA reads TGCAGTGCTAGAGTCATCGGGGACACAGATACGCAGTATTTT.

The chain has TRBV7-2 and TRBJ2-1; 7 positions agree with TRBD2. V gave up 0 bases and J gave up 6 bases; unmatched junction bases: 5. This CDR3 is 15 amino acids long. Germline V gives CDR1 SGHTA, CDR2 FQGNSA. CDR3 bases: TGTGCCAGCAGCTTAGCGCGGTCGGGGGGCAATGAGCAGTTCTTC. As protein: CASSLARSGGNEQFF.

The V gene is TRBV19, the J gene TRBJ2-3, with TRBD2 matching over 10 bases. The length of the CDR3 is 15 residues. Germline trimming cut 4 bases from V and 2 bases from J; bases unmatched to any gene: 3. Germline V CDR1 and CDR2: LNHDA, SQIVND (reference sequence). CDR3 nucleotides: TGTGCCAGTAGTACAGGACTAGCGGACACAGATACGCAGTATTTT. Its translation: CASSTGLADTDTQYF.

The J gene is TRBJ2-7, the V gene TRBV11-2; the match to TRBD1 covers 7 bases. CDR3 length: 16 residues. The germline V gene encodes CDR1 SGHAT and CDR2 FQNNGV. V trimming: 4 bases; J trimming: 4 bases; junction bases outside the gene matches: 13. The CDR3 loop reads CASSWTGHTTGYEQYF. CDR3 DNA sequence: TGTGCCAGCAGCTGGACGGGACACACGACAGGGTACGAGCAGTACTTC.

This clonotype was seen many times. CDR3 protein: CASSFPGTLNNQPQHF. CDR3 in DNA: TGTGCCAGTAGTTTCCCGGGCACTTTGAACAATCAGCCCCAGCATTTT. This chain uses TRBV19 with TRBJ1-5, with D unclear. The ends were cut back, 5 bases at V and 3 bases at J, with 17 bases in the middle. The CDR3 covers 16 residues. Looked up from germline, CDR1 is LNHDA and CDR2 is SQIVND (reference sequence).

This clonotype occurred once. J is TRBJ2-7 and V is TRBV20-1; D unclear. V dropped 0 bases and J dropped 4 bases, with 7 bases sitting between them. From germline, CDR1 is DFQATT and CDR2 SNEGSKA (reference sequence). The CDR3 is made up of 12 amino acids. CDR3 DNA: TGCAGTGCTAGAGACCAGAGGTACGAGCAGTACTTC. Encoded protein: CSARDQRYEQYF.

As to this clonotype: At one of its ends the junction is not consistent with the germline gene, which may arise from a read error. The rearrangement links TRBV7-7 to TRBJ2-7, with 7 positions matching TRBD2. This CDR3 has 15 amino acids. Germline CDR1 SSHAT, CDR2 FNYEAQ (reference sequence). The DNA for the CDR3 is TGTGCTAGCAGCCCCTCTGGAGCGGGACGAAACGAGCAGTACTTC. Translation: CASSPSGAGRNEQYF.

V usage is TRBV7-9 and J usage is TRBJ1-6, with D tentatively TRBD1 (5 bases). The germline V gene has CDR1 SEHNR and CDR2 FQNEAQ (reference sequence). Trimming removed 0 bases at V and 5 bases at J, with 8 bases between. The CDR3 has 15 amino acids. The CDR3 here is CASSLAGGDNSPLHF. The DNA of the CDR3 is TGTGCCAGCAGCTTAGCGGGGGGGGATAATTCACCCCTCCACTTT.

This clonotype has only a few counts. A much larger clonotype is one base distant, so this may be a read error. V is TRBV28 and J is TRBJ1-6; TRBD1 might be the D (5 bases). Trimming took off 4 bases at V and 7 bases at J, with 11 bases between the two ends. In germline, CDR1 is MDHEN, CDR2 SYDVKM. There are 14 residues in the CDR3. The CDR3 region has the DNA TGTGCCAGCAGTTCGGACATGGTAAATTCACCCCTCCACTTT. This encodes CASSSDMVNSPLHF.

The chain's CDR3 is CASRRGIHEQYF. CDR3 DNA sequence: TGTGCCAGTCGAAGGGGGATCCACGAGCAGTACTTC. The chain joins TRBV19 to TRBJ2-7; perhaps TRBD1 as D (6 bases). V dropped 8 bases and J dropped 5 bases, with 13 bases sitting between them. The CDR3 totals 12 residues. The germline V gene encodes CDR1 LNHDA and CDR2 SQIVND (reference sequence). The full variable domain, with the rest looked up from reference TRBV19 and TRBJ2-7, is DGGITQSPKYLFRKEGQNVTLSCEQNLNHDAMYWYRQDPGQGLRLIYYSQIVNDFQKGDIAEGYSVSREKKESFPLTVTSAQKNPTAFYLCASRRGIHEQYFGPGTRLTVT.

The rearrangement links TRBV20-1 to TRBJ2-1, with 7 bases fitting TRBD2. This CDR3 is built from 14 residues. J was trimmed by 2 bases and V by 6 bases; bases with no gene match: 7. CDR1 is DFQATT and CDR2 is SNEGSKA in the germline V gene (reference sequence). CDR3 amino acids: CSAAGLGAYNEQFF. CDR3 sequence (DNA): TGCAGTGCGGCTGGACTAGGAGCCTACAATGAGCAGTTCTTC.

With regard to this clonotype: At one boundary the junction diverges from the germline segment, which might be a read error. The chain has TRBV7-9 and TRBJ2-1, with 8 bases that match TRBD2. CDR1 and CDR2 (germline): SEHNR, FQNEAQ (reference sequence). The CDR3 is 16 residues long. In nucleotides, the CDR3 is TGTGCCAGCAGCTACGGCACTAGCGGAGATTACAATGAGCAGTTGTTC. This translates into CASSYGTSGDYNEQLF.